Shown below are 11 T cell receptor beta chains from a single sample sequenced in a study of T cell clusters in autoimmune cytopenias. Multiplex touch-down PCR amplified TRB using TRB-A and TRB-B pools in one tube. Using the multiplex PCR reads, TCRdb records one entry per CDR3 protein without DNA. This sample's table reports roughly 1,500 distinct CDR3 sequences. TRB amplification used around 270 ng of peripheral blood genomic DNA. These data also featured in a second study, about T cell repertoires in aging, cancer and after chemotherapy.

Material for sequencing was peripheral blood. The receptors come from a human donor with chronic lymphocytic leukemia.

V and J are TRBV6-2 or TRBV6-3 and TRBJ1-5. The CDR3 spans 15 residues. From germline, CDR1 is MNHEY and CDR2 SVGEGT. CDR3 residues: CASKLGPPSNQPQHF.

This rearrangement joins TRBV27 to TRBJ2-7; there is no DNA to check the TCRdb D call of TRBD1. Germline CDR1 and CDR2: MNHEY and SMNVEV (reference sequence). The CDR3 spans 14 residues. The CDR3 is CASRTWDRAHEQYF.

Frequency places this clonotype as medium-sized. The chain employs TRBV6-2 or TRBV6-3 and TRBJ1-4. The CDR3 length is 15 residues. Germline V lookup: CDR1 MNHEY, CDR2 SVGEGT. The CDR3 sequence: CASSYRAGTLEKLFF.

Frequency places this clonotype as medium-sized. The chain has TRBV7-3 and TRBJ1-6; the TRBD1 assignment by TCRdb is unverifiable without DNA. Germline V lookup: CDR1 SGHTA, CDR2 FQGTGA. The CDR3 extends over 16 amino acids. CDR3 sequence: CASSLSVAGVGSPLHF.

The V gene is TRBV5-1, the J gene TRBJ2-1; the D gene TCRdb calls, TRBD2, cannot be checked with no DNA. The CDR3 is 15 residues long. CDR1 is SGHRS and CDR2 is YFSETQ in the germline V gene. CDR3: CASSLGLAGTNEQFF.

The V call is TRBV20-1, the J call TRBJ2-7; TCRdb gives TRBD1 as the D gene, but with no DNA this cannot be confirmed. This CDR3 has 15 residues. CDR1 DFQATT and CDR2 SNEGSKA come from the germline V gene (reference sequence). CDR3 region: CSARSLDRGAHEQYF.

This clonotype is medium-sized by frequency. The genes are TRBV6-5 and TRBJ2-3. There are 14 residues in the CDR3. Germline CDR1 and CDR2: MNHEY and SVGAGI. The CDR3 region is CASSRGSSTDTQYF.

This clonotype is identified as medium-sized from frequency. The chain has TRBV12-3 or TRBV12-4 and TRBJ1-4. This CDR3 comprises 14 residues. CDR3 sequence: CASSLASYNEKLFF.

This rearrangement joins TRBV10-3 to TRBJ1-1; checking the TCRdb D call of TRBD1 is not possible without DNA. This CDR3 region has 12 residues. CDR1 is ENHRY, CDR2 SYGVKD, per germline. Here the CDR3 reads CAIGGGGTEAFF.

This clonotype registers medium-sized by frequency. This chain links TRBV18 with TRBJ2-7; as DNA is missing, the TRBD2 call by TCRdb cannot be tested. The CDR3 is made up of 15 amino acids. Germline CDR1 reads KGHSH; CDR2 reads LQKENI. The CDR3 loop reads CASSPPSGSVREQYF.

This clonotype counts as medium-sized by frequency. The gene calls are TRBV10-1 and TRBJ2-3. There are 14 residues in the CDR3. Per the germline V gene, CDR1 is WNHNN and CDR2 is SYGVQD (reference sequence). The CDR3 sequence: CASSGERDTDTQYF.